The entry below describes one TCR beta chain. Its antigen is still unknown. CDR3 length: 12 residues. Germline lookup yields CDR1 MNHEY and CDR2 SMNVEV (reference sequence). The V end lost 5 bases, the J end lost 0 bases, and 5 bases lay between the germline ends. These donors were members of the roughly 120-subject validation cohort, a group separate from the roughly 700-subject first cohort. The sample is drawn from a study of cytomegalovirus exposure and HLA in healthy donors. Study in general: A subsequent analysis stated that the approximately 120 validation repertoires were run on the same platform as the roughly 620 first-cohort repertoires. General study results and limits: It was reportedly the case that the classifier diagnosed cytomegalovirus status with high specificity and sensitivity. Researchers counted roughly 160 TCR beta chains as cytomegalovirus-associated.

The data were produced by immunoSEQ multiplex PCR, yet TCRdb's version contains in-frame clones alone and is incomplete. The sample lists fewer than 90,000 clones; about 96% were seen once. Sequenced sample: PBMCs. J is TRBJ2-7 and V is TRBV27, with D unresolved. This receptor was obtained from a man younger than 35 in good health and CMV-seropositive. CDR3 nucleotides: TGTGCCAGCAGTCTTAGCTCCTACGAGCAGTACTTC. It codes for CASSLSSYEQYF.